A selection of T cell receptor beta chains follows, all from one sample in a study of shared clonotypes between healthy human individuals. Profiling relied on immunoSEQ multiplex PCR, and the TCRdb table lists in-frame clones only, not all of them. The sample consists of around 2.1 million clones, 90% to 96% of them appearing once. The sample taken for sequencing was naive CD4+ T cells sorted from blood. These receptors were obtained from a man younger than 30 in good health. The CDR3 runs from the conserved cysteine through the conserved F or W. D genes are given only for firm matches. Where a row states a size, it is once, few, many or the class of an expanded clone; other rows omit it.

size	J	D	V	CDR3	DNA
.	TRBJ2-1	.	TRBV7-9	CASSVPPILSYNEQFF	TGTGCCAGCAGCGTTCCCCCCATCCTGTCCTACAATGAGCAGTTCTTC
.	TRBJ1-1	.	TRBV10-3	CAISESIGTGHEAFF	TGTGCCATCAGTGAGAGTATTGGAACAGGGCATGAAGCTTTCTTT
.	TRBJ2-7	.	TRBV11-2	CASSPRGSYEQYF	TGTGCCAGCAGCCCCCGGGGCTCCTACGAGCAGTACTTC
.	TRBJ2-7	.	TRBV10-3	CAIGSSYEQYF	TGTGCCATCGGTAGCTCCTACGAGCAGTACTTC
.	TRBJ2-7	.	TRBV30	CAWSDVGTRRTPYEQYF	TGTGCCTGGAGCGACGTTGGGACTCGCAGAACTCCATACGAGCAGTACTTC
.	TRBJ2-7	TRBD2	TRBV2	CASSVTSGGLSEQYF	TGTGCCAGCAGCGTCACTAGCGGGGGACTGTCTGAGCAGTACTTC
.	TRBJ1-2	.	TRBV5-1	CASSTGREGNGYTF	TGCGCCAGCAGCACCGGACGGGAGGGGAATGGCTACACCTTC
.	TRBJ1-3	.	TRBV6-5	CASSYIQGSNTIYF	TGTGCCAGCAGTTACATACAGGGCAGTAACACCATATATTTT
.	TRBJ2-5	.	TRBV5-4	CASSLVGETQYF	TGTGCCAGCAGCTTGGTAGGCGAGACCCAGTACTTC
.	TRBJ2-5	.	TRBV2	CASSTQETQYF	TGTGCCAGCAGTACCCAAGAGACCCAGTACTTC
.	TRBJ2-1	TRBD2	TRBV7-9	CASSLGLAGGSEQFF	TGTGCCAGCAGCTTGGGACTAGCGGGAGGCTCTGAGCAGTTCTTC
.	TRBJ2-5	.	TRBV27	CASSLSGTFQETQYF	TGTGCCAGCAGTTTATCGGGCACCTTCCAAGAGACCCAGTACTTC
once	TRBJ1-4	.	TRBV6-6	CASSPTSRTANEKLFF	TGTGCCAGCAGTCCAACATCCAGGACAGCTAATGAAAAACTGTTTTTT
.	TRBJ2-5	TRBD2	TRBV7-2	CASSQGLAGVRETQYF	TGTGCCAGCAGCCAGGGACTAGCGGGAGTGAGAGAGACCCAGTACTTC
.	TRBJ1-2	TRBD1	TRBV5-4	CASSETGEAYGYTF	TGTGCCAGCAGCGAGACAGGGGAGGCCTATGGCTACACCTTC
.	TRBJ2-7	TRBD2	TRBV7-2	CASSLAGIAGVPSSYEQYF	TGTGCCAGCAGCTTAGCGGGGATAGCGGGAGTCCCCAGCTCCTACGAGCAGTACTTC
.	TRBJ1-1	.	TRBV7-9	CASSRGGFIEAFF	TGTGCCAGCAGCCGGGGCGGGTTCATTGAAGCTTTCTTT
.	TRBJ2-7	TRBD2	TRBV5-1	CASSPLVSGGASSYEQYF	TGCGCCAGCAGCCCGTTAGTGAGCGGGGGGGCTTCGTCCTACGAGCAGTACTTC
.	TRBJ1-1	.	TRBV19	CASSIPGGPRETEAFF	TGTGCCAGTAGTATACCGGGGGGGCCCCGAGAAACTGAAGCTTTCTTT
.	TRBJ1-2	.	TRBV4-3	CASSQSQNYGYTF	TGCGCCAGCAGCCAATCACAAAACTATGGCTACACCTTC
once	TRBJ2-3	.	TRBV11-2	CASSPMGRTSTDTQYF	TGTGCCAGCAGCCCTATGGGACGGACTAGCACAGATACGCAGTATTTT
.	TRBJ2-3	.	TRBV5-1	CASSLSQRSTDTQYF	TGCGCCAGCAGCTTGAGCCAGCGGAGCACAGATACGCAGTATTTT
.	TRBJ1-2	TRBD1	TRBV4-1	CASSLWTGDGYTF	TGCGCCAGCAGCCTTTGGACAGGGGATGGCTACACCTTC
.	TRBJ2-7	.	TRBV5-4	CASSLDQGKVEQYF	TGTGCCAGCAGCTTGGACCAGGGGAAGGTCGAGCAGTACTTC
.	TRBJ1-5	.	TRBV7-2	CASSLEGQPQHF	TGTGCCAGCAGCTTAGAAGGTCAGCCCCAGCATTTT
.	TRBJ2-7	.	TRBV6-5	CASTSTPLVHEQYF	TGTGCCAGCACCTCTACACCCCTGGTCCATGAGCAGTACTTC
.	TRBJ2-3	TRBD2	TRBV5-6	CASSLIPGTSGTDTQYF	TGTGCCAGCAGCTTGATCCCGGGGACTAGCGGCACAGATACGCAGTATTTT
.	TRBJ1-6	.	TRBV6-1	CASSEGAGSPPLHF	TGTGCCAGCAGTGAAGGGGCAGGGTCTCCACCCCTCCACTTT
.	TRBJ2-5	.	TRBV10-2	CASSEVDLETQYF	TGCGCCAGCAGTGAAGTCGACCTGGAGACCCAGTACTTC
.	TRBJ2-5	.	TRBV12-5	CASGRDQETQYF	TGTGCTAGTGGCCGAGATCAGGAGACCCAGTACTTC
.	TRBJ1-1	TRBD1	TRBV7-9	CASSSGRGLNTEAFF	TGTGCCAGCAGCTCGGGCAGGGGGCTGAACACTGAAGCTTTCTTT
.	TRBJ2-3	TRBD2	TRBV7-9	CASSGPLFGRDTDTQYF	TGTGCCAGCAGCGGCCCCCTTTTCGGGAGGGACACAGATACGCAGTATTTT
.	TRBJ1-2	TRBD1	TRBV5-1	CASSTGTASYGYTF	TGCGCCAGCAGCACCGGGACAGCCTCCTATGGCTACACCTTC
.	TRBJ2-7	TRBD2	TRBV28	CASNLMTSGGGLMYF	TGTGCCAGCAACCTAATGACTAGCGGGGGTGGCCTAATGTACTTC
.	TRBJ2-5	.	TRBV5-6	CASSLLTPQETQYF	TGTGCCAGCAGCTTGCTAACTCCCCAAGAGACCCAGTACTTC
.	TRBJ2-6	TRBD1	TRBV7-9	CASSLGQGAPGANVLTF	TGTGCCAGCAGCCTCGGACAGGGGGCGCCTGGGGCCAACGTCCTGACTTTC
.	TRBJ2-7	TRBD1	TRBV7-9	CASSRTAGTGEYF	TGTGCCAGCAGCCGAACAGCCGGGACAGGGGAGTACTTC
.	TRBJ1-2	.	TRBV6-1	CASSEGTHYTSGYTF	TGTGCCAGCAGCGAAGGGACTCACTATACCTCCGGCTACACCTTC
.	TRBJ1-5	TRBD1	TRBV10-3	CAISESTGLKGNQPQHF	TGTGCCATCAGTGAATCGACAGGGCTGAAAGGCAATCAGCCCCAGCATTTT
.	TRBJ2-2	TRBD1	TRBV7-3	CASSLVSRQGAPGELFF	TGTGCCAGCAGCTTAGTGAGTCGGCAGGGGGCGCCCGGGGAGCTGTTTTTT
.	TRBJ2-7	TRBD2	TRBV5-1	CASSLGEGLAYEQYF	TGCGCCAGCAGCTTGGGGGAGGGTCTGGCCTACGAGCAGTACTTC